The sample holds many counts of the clone carrying this T cell receptor (beta chain). Both TCRalpha and TCRbeta chains were reverse transcribed with V-gene-specific primers. Over approximately 19 PCR cycles, TCRs were amplified from a constant-region primer and V-primer adapter. In vitro transcription served to amplify the mRNA that had been isolated. MiXCR was run by TCRdb on the reads, yielding one entry per CDR3 protein. This table has around 90,000 distinct CDR3 sequences, around 18% appearing once. Regarding time point: before trial treatment. Nivolumab, ipilimumab, aspirin, low-dose cyclophosphamide and low-dose radiotherapy were given to donors. The data stem from a study of low-dose radiotherapy and immunotherapy resistance in tumors. Study-level background: Given every two weeks, intravenous cyclophosphamide 200 mg/m2 preceded radiation and immunotherapy by one day. Patients took aspirin (300 mg orally, daily) for four cycles beginning at cycle 1 day 1.

This CDR3 has 14 residues. The V gene lost 6 bases and the J gene lost 2 bases, with 12 bases spanning the gap. Germline CDR1 is LNHDA and CDR2 is SQIVND (reference sequence). The clonotype originates from a male donor with prostate cancer. J is TRBJ2-3 and V is TRBV19, with D perhaps TRBD2 (6 bases). This sample comprised PBMCs, obtained before treatment. Here the CDR3 reads CASRLAGNTDTQYF. The CDR3 DNA reads TGTGCCAGTAGGCTGGCGGGGAACACAGATACGCAGTATTTT.